The 27 T cell receptor beta chains given below trace back to one sample, sequenced in a study of regulatory T cells in long-lasting Graves disease. Time point of the sample: persistent/refractory GD, antithyroid drugs over 5 years with positive TRAb. The TCR library was made from RNA extracted from PBMCs. Relying on iRepertoire HTBI primers and Arm-PCR of CDR3 regions, the team built TCR beta libraries. TCRdb independently ran MiXCR on the multiplex PCR reads; one entry per CDR3 protein. The sample lists over 300,000 distinct CDR3 sequences; 15% to 20% were seen once. The source material was peripheral blood mononuclear cells (PBMCs), sampled when the disease was refractory, from a patient treated with antithyroid drugs. The receptors were sampled from a female donor with Graves disease.

This clonotype was observed a few times. The chain carries TRBV18 and TRBJ2-7; 7 positions match TRBD1. The CDR3 loop spans 14 amino acids. In germline, CDR1 is KGHSH, CDR2 LQKENI. V dropped 2 bases and J dropped 7; count of bases not matched to a gene: 8. The CDR3 DNA reads TGTGCCAGCTCACCAACAGGGGCACCTGGGGAGCAGTACTTC. It yields the protein CASSPTGAPGEQYF.

This chain connects TRBV20-1 to TRBJ2-3, with 12 bases fitting TRBD2. After removal of 4 bases from V and 4 bases from J, the junction contained 3 bases not matched to a gene. This CDR3 spans 14 amino acids. The germline V gene encodes CDR1 DFQATT and CDR2 SNEGSKA (reference sequence). The CDR3 spells CSANRLAGADTQYF. CDR3 sequence (DNA): TGCAGTGCTAATAGACTAGCGGGGGCAGATACGCAGTATTTT.

The chain has TRBV7-3 and TRBJ2-2; 8 bases agree with TRBD2. J was trimmed by 5 bases and V by 2 bases; bases with no gene match: 1. This CDR3 has 14 residues. The germline V gene has CDR1 SGHTA and CDR2 FQGTGA. CDR3 in DNA: TGTGCCAGCAGCTTACAGCGGGAGACCGGGGAGCTGTTTTTT. Its protein is CASSLQRETGELFF.

In this sample, this clonotype turned up a few times. V gene TRBV24-1 combines with J gene TRBJ1-5; D gene uncertain. Germline assignment: CDR1 KGHDR and CDR2 SFDVKD. The length of the CDR3 is 15 residues. Deletions cut 1 base from V and 9 bases from J, with 15 bases between. This CDR3 is CATSDFVKQTRPQHF. CDR3 coding DNA: TGTGCCACCAGTGATTTCGTTAAACAGACCCGGCCCCAGCATTTT.

This clonotype showed up many times. Given the absence of the conserved phenylalanine or tryptophan at the CDR3 end, a read error is likely. It is unclear where the CDR3 begins or ends on the DNA, so no DNA is shown, and the CDR3 is as TCRdb lists it. This chain connects TRBV28 to TRBJ2-7; the table's D call TRBD1 went unverified against the DNA. Looked up from germline, CDR1 is MDHEN and CDR2 is SYDVKM. The CDR3 is 13 residues long, ends included. Here the CDR3 reads CASSPPGGGKLLN.

This clonotype was detected only a few times. This sequence joins TRBV11-2 and TRBJ1-3; 11 nucleotides line up with TRBD1. Germline lookup yields CDR1 SGHAT and CDR2 FQNNGV. The CDR3 totals 15 residues. V was pared by 5 bases and J by 8 bases, with 8 bases of the junction left unmatched. Here the CDR3 DNA reads TGTGCCAGCAGCAATCCGGGACAGGGGGTCTACACCATATATTTT. Translation gives CASSNPGQGVYTIYF.

The table lists this clonotype with many counts. The rearrangement joins TRBV2 to TRBJ2-2; 7 nucleotides line up with TRBD1. The CDR3 sequence is 16 residues long. Germline trimming cut 2 bases from V and 2 bases from J; bases unmatched to any gene: 5. Germline V gene lookup returns CDR1 SNHLY and CDR2 FYNNEI. In nucleotides, the CDR3 is TGTGCCAGCAGTGAAAGGGACAGCCGAAACACCGGGGAGCTGTTTTTT. This translates into CASSERDSRNTGELFF.

CDR3 DNA: TGTGCCAGTAGAACCCAGGGGACCCCCTCGAACACTGAAGCTTTCTTT. It is translated as CASRTQGTPSNTEAFF. The chain links TRBV19 to TRBJ1-1, with a possible D match to TRBD1 (6 bases). The CDR3 is 16 amino acids. CDR1 is LNHDA, CDR2 SQIVND, per germline (reference sequence). V was shortened by 6 bases and J by 1 base, with 18 bases between the two germline ends.

This clonotype was counted at least ten times. This CDR3 is CSARTSPREKLFF. As DNA, the CDR3 is TGCAGTGCTAGAACCTCCCCTAGGGAAAAACTGTTTTTT. This chain uses TRBV20-1 with TRBJ1-4; no reliable D call. V dropped 2 bases and J dropped 8 bases, with 12 bases sitting between them. Germline values: CDR1 DFQATT, CDR2 SNEGSKA (reference sequence). This CDR3 region has 13 residues.

This clonotype was seen ten or more times. The chain combines TRBV12-3 or TRBV12-4 with TRBJ2-6, with no clear D. The CDR3 is 16 amino acids. Trimming took 5 bases from V and 2 from J, leaving 13 bases between them. In DNA form, the CDR3 reads TGTGCCAGCAGTGCCCAAGGGCGGCCTGGGGCCAACGTCCTGACTTTC. This translates into CASSAQGRPGANVLTF.

This clonotype was seen at least ten times. J is TRBJ2-5 and V is TRBV28; D might be TRBD1 or TRBD2, each matching 6 bases. The V gene's germline CDR1 is MDHEN and CDR2 SYDVKM. CDR3 size: 16 residues. Trimming cost V 7 bases and J 5 bases, with 23 bases left between them. Here the CDR3 reads CASTTRRTGASETQYF. The CDR3 DNA is TGTGCCAGCACCACCCGGCGCACGGGGGCGAGTGAGACCCAGTACTTC.

This clonotype was counted ten times or more. DNA for the CDR3: TGTGCCAGCAGCTTTAGGGGGAACACCGGGGAGCTGTTTTTT. It translates to CASSFRGNTGELFF. The rearrangement links TRBV7-9 to TRBJ2-2; the D gene is possibly TRBD1 (5 bases). Germline V lookup: CDR1 SEHNR, CDR2 FQNEAQ (reference sequence). V lost 3 bases and J 1 base, leaving 6 bases between the germline ends. The CDR3 contains 14 residues.

This clonotype was recorded at least ten times. The chain carries TRBV27 and TRBJ1-2, with unresolved D. Trimming cost V 6 bases and J 6 bases, with 14 bases left between them. Per germline, CDR1 MNHEY and CDR2 SMNVEV (reference sequence). This CDR3 comprises 13 residues. The CDR3 nucleotides are TGTGCCAGCAGGACTCGACCCGGGGATGGCTACACCTTC. Translation: CASRTRPGDGYTF.

The sample holds a few counts of this clonotype. CDR3 amino acids: CAWSVDGPQPQHF. CDR3 sequence (DNA): TGTGCCTGGAGTGTAGATGGGCCCCAGCCCCAGCATTTT. The chain couples TRBV30 to TRBJ1-5; no clear D gene. Trimming left V 0 bases short and J 7 bases short, with 10 bases between. Germline CDR1 GTSNPN, CDR2 SVGIG (reference sequence). The CDR3 runs to 13 residues.

This clonotype has a count of ten or more. V is TRBV11-2 and J is TRBJ1-1; D is unclear. Germline values: CDR1 SGHAT, CDR2 FQNNGV. Trimming took 0 bases from V and 0 from J, leaving 8 bases between them. The CDR3 covers 15 residues. The CDR3 DNA sequence: TGTGCCAGCAGCTTAGATCCCAGCTTGAACACTGAAGCTTTCTTT. This codes for CASSLDPSLNTEAFF. The whole variable domain, filled in from reference TRBV11-2 and TRBJ1-1, reads EAGVAQSPRYKIIEKRQSVAFWCNPISGHATLYWYQQILGQGPKLLIQFQNNGVVDDSQLPKDRFSAERLKGVDSTLKIQPAKLEDSAVYLCASSLDPSLNTEAFFGQGTRLTVV.

With respect to this clonotype: Compared with germline, one end of the junction differs, possibly owing to a read error. The chain carries TRBV15 and TRBJ2-2; possible D gene TRBD2, 5 bases. The germline V gene encodes CDR1 LNHNV and CDR2 YYDKDF (reference sequence). The CDR3 is made up of 14 amino acids. In nucleotides, the CDR3 is TGTGCCGCCAGTAAACGGGATGGTACCGGGGAGCTGTTTTTT. Its protein product is CAASKRDGTGELFF.

A remark on this clonotype: A junction boundary mismatches the germline segment, possibly from a read error. The CDR3, as DNA: TGTGCCAGCAGCCCCGGGCGGTCTTACGAAAAACTGTCTTTT. This sequence encodes CASSPGRSYEKLSF. The chain joins TRBV7-2 to TRBJ1-4, with unresolved D. This CDR3 region has 14 residues. Germline CDR1 is SGHTA and CDR2 is FQGNSA.

About this clonotype itself: Germline and junction disagree at one end, which may indicate a read error. The chain uses TRBV7-7 and TRBJ2-2, with 7 bases that match TRBD1. The CDR3 consists of 13 residues. Germline values: CDR1 SSHAT, CDR2 FNYEAQ (reference sequence). CDR3 in DNA: TGTGCTAGCAGTTATCAGGGGGCCGGGGAGCTGTTTTTT. This gives the protein CASSYQGAGELFF.

This clonotype was seen many times. CDR3: CASSFGGRNFYGYTF. The DNA of the CDR3 is TGTGCCAGCAGCTTTGGGGGACGTAACTTCTATGGCTACACCTTC. The V gene is TRBV7-2, the J gene TRBJ1-2, with a weak D call TRBD1 (5 bases). Germline loops: CDR1 SGHTA, CDR2 FQGNSA. The CDR3 sequence is 15 residues long. V was clipped by 3 bases and J by 4 bases, with 15 bases between them.

This clonotype turned up a few times. A much larger clone lies one base from this, so it may be a read error. The rearrangement uses TRBV28 and TRBJ1-4; no clear D gene. This CDR3 spans 14 amino acids. Germline V gives CDR1 MDHEN, CDR2 SYDVKM. The V and J ends lost 8 bases and 6 bases respectively, with 16 bases between them. CDR3 sequence (DNA): TGTGCCAGCGGCCCGGCCCGAGGGCATGAAAAACTGTTTTTT. It is translated as CASGPARGHEKLFF.

V usage is TRBV7-2 and J usage is TRBJ2-3; 13 nucleotides match TRBD2. V shed 0 bases and J 0 bases; nucleotides not matched to a gene: 6. The CDR3 totals 19 residues. Germline V gene data show CDR1 as SGHTA and CDR2 as FQGNSA. The CDR3 region is CASSLAGGLAGASTDTQYF. The DNA for the CDR3 is TGTGCCAGCAGCTTAGCGGGCGGACTAGCGGGGGCCAGCACAGATACGCAGTATTTT.

Points on this clonotype: This may be a read error: a much more frequent sequence differs by one nucleotide. The gene calls are TRBV11-2 and TRBJ2-5, with TRBD2 identical over 9 bases. J was trimmed by 5 bases and V by 1 base; bases with no gene match: 8. Germline V gene sequence: CDR1 SGHAT, CDR2 FQNNGV. The CDR3 loop spans 16 amino acids. This chain's CDR3 is CASSLAGGGARETQYF. Written as DNA, the CDR3 is TGTGCCAGCAGCTTAGCGGGCGGGGGGGCAAGGGAGACCCAGTACTTC.

Only a few counts were recorded for this clonotype. V usage is TRBV7-9 and J usage is TRBJ2-7; 8 bases map to TRBD2. The CDR3 totals 15 residues. CDR1 is SEHNR and CDR2 is FQNEAQ in the germline V gene (reference sequence). The V gene end was trimmed by 5 bases and the J gene end by 3 bases; junction bases not matched to a gene: 9. CDR3 amino acids: CASSPDLAGVYEQYF. CDR3 coding DNA: TGTGCCAGCAGCCCAGATCTAGCGGGCGTCTACGAGCAGTACTTC. The full variable domain, in which reference TRBV7-9 and TRBJ2-7 provide the parts outside the CDR3, is DTGVSQNPRHKITKRGQNVTFRCDPISEHNRLYWYRQTLGQGPEFLTYFQNEAQLEKSRLLSDRFSAERPKGSFSTLEIQRTEQGDSAMYLCASSPDLAGVYEQYFGPGTRLTVT.

A remark on this clonotype: With a much larger clone just one base away, this may be a read error. This chain connects TRBV2 to TRBJ2-7; D gene uncertain. The CDR3 spans 15 residues. Germline V gene sequence: CDR1 SNHLY, CDR2 FYNNEI. CDR3 protein: CASSEEVGSSYEQCF. The CDR3 DNA is TGTGCCAGCAGTGAAGAGGTCGGCAGCTCCTACGAGCAGTGCTTC.

The genes are TRBV27 and TRBJ2-5; D possibly corresponds to TRBD2 (6 bases). The J call may be mistaken, given a closer DNA end match to TRBJ2-7. CDR1 MNHEY and CDR2 SMNVEV come from the germline V gene (reference sequence). The CDR3 runs 13 residues. This CDR3 reads CASSLTSLYEQYF. Here the CDR3 DNA reads TGTGCCAGCAGTCTCACTAGCCTATACGAGCAGTACTTC.

This clonotype was seen ten or more times. V is TRBV7-9 and J is TRBJ1-4; D is possibly TRBD1 (5 bases). Germline lookup yields CDR1 SEHNR and CDR2 FQNEAQ (reference sequence). CDR3 size: 18 residues. Trimming took off 0 bases at V and 0 bases at J, with 14 bases between the two ends. CDR3 DNA: TGTGCCAGCAGCTTAGCGCTTAGAAGACAGACAACTAATGAAAAACTGTTTTTT. Its protein is CASSLALRRQTTNEKLFF.

The chain joins TRBV5-5 to TRBJ1-2; TRBD1 matches at 9 bases. The length of the CDR3 is 15 residues. V dropped 5 bases and J dropped 4; count of bases not matched to a gene: 9. CDR1 and CDR2 from the germline V gene are SGHKS and YYEKEE (reference sequence). This CDR3 reads CASSFTGGLSYGYTF. CDR3 coding DNA: TGTGCCAGCAGTTTCACAGGGGGCTTGAGCTATGGCTACACCTTC. Complete variable domain (other parts from reference TRBV5-5 and TRBJ1-2): DAGVTQSPTHLIKTRGQQVTLRCSPISGHKSVSWYQQVLGQGPQFIFQYYEKEERGRGNFPDRFSARQFPNYSSELNVNALLLGDSALYLCASSFTGGLSYGYTFGSGTRLTVV.